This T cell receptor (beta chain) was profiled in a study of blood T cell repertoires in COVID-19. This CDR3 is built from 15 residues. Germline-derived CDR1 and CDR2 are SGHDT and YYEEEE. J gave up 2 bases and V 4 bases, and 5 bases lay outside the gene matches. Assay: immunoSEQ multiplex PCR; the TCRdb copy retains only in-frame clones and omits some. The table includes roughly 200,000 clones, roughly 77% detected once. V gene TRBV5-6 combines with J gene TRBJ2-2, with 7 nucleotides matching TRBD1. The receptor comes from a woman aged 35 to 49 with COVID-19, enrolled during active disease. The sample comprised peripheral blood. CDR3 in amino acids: CASSRGQINTGELFF. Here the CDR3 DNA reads TGTGCCAGCAGCCGGGGACAGATAAACACCGGGGAGCTGTTTTTT.